These T cell receptor beta chains were read from a single sample in a study of blood T cell repertoires in COVID-19. TCRdb keeps only in-frame clones here, not all; method: immunoSEQ multiplex PCR. Seen here are around 300,000 clones, approximately 92% observed once, and the top ten hold roughly 2.3%. The sequenced sample was PBMCs or T cells enriched from blood (not recorded which). These receptors all come from a woman aged 18 to 35 who had recovered from COVID-19. Each CDR3 is given without its conserved first and last residue.

V | CDR3
TRBV5-1 | ASSPYPGTGDTEAF
TRBV4-1 | ASSQDQSLYYEQY
TRBV12-3/TRBV12-4 | ASSLGSGYGYT
TRBV30 | AWSVPVRTDTQY
TRBV5-1 | ASSLAGGQALGQY
TRBV12-3/TRBV12-4 | ASSPYNQPQH
TRBV3-1/TRBV3-2 | ASSSTDRGTEAF
TRBV5-6 | ASSLSRTSGGYLYEQY
TRBV2 | ASRTGYSTYEQY
TRBV10-1 | ASTVDRGRGENIQY
TRBV6-4 | ASSDGGGATDTQY
TRBV28 | ASSQLRGTSYNSPLH
TRBV9 | ASSVSGAQETQY
TRBV4-1 | ASSRPGGGAYEQY
TRBV15 | ATSRDLDRPRGEQF
TRBV7-2 | ASRTWDRVHNEQF
TRBV5-1 | ASSRPDRDTGELF
TRBV18 | ASSPTGDYGYT
TRBV18 | ASSPKQGQSGPDTQY
TRBV3-1/TRBV3-2 | ASSQGWLGLTYEQY
TRBV28 | ASSLYGLAGGLTDTQY
TRBV2 | ASSEAGLVYEQF
TRBV7-2 | ASSPDHRRGNGYT
TRBV6-5 | ASSSPGRGSYGYT
TRBV7-6 | ASSLVLADEQY
TRBV4-1 | ASSLAEGWLQETQY